These 4 T cell receptor beta chains were all obtained from the same sample, sequenced in a study of blood T cell repertoires in COVID-19. Method: immunoSEQ multiplex PCR; TCRdb's copy keeps in-frame clones and lacks some. The profile shows some 300,000 clones, 89% of them singletons. Sequencing used PBMCs or T cells enriched from blood (not recorded which). These receptor sequences come from a woman in her thirties or forties who had recovered from COVID-19.

The chain combines TRBV11-2 with TRBJ1-6; 11 bases align to TRBD1. The CDR3 extends over 14 amino acids. The J segment lost 8 bases and the V segment lost 7 bases, leaving 4 bases of the junction unmatched. Germline CDR1 and CDR2: SGHAT and FQNNGV. CDR3 sequence reads: CASKGQGVDSPLHF. The CDR3 DNA reads as TGTGCCAGCAAGGGACAGGGGGTAGATTCACCCCTCCACTTT.

V and J are TRBV4-1 and TRBJ1-1, with a tentative D call TRBD1 (5 bases). The CDR3 loop spans 15 amino acids. CDR1 is MGHRA and CDR2 is YSYEKL in the germline V gene. V lost 0 bases and J lost 11, with 19 bases in between. CDR3 region: CASSQEGVGASRAFF. The CDR3 nucleotides are TGCGCCAGCAGCCAAGAGGGTGTAGGGGCGTCCCGGGCTTTCTTT.

This rearrangement joins TRBV19 to TRBJ2-5, with TRBD2 matching over 7 bases. The CDR3 runs to 16 residues. The germline CDR1 and CDR2 sequences are LNHDA and SQIVND (reference sequence). The V and J ends lost 1 base and 7 bases, in that order; junction bases with no gene match: 12. The CDR3 region is CASSIVAGEAYGTQYF. The CDR3 DNA is TGTGCCAGTAGTATAGTGGCGGGAGAGGCGTATGGGACCCAGTACTTC.

A remark on this clone: Other nucleotide sequences in the sample specify the same CDR3. This chain links TRBV11-3 with TRBJ1-1; the match to TRBD1 covers 9 bases. Germline-derived CDR1 and CDR2 are SGHNT and YENEEA. The CDR3 has 15 amino acids. The V and J ends lost 5 bases and 1 base, in that order; junction bases with no gene match: 5. The CDR3 is CASSPRTGANTEAFF. CDR3 DNA sequence: TGTGCCAGCAGCCCAAGGACAGGGGCGAACACTGAAGCTTTCTTT.